This T cell receptor (beta chain) was captured in a study of identical twins. In regard to this clonotype: What it binds is not known.

The CDR3 runs 13 residues. Looked up from germline, CDR1 is LGHNT and CDR2 is FRNRAP. Trimming removed 6 bases from V and 3 bases from J, with 9 bases in between. All donors were healthy Caucasians. A universal primer binding site was introduced by template switching. The final cDNA contained unique molecular identifiers. TCRdb fed the 5' RACE reads into MiXCR, producing one record per CDR3 protein. Of fewer than 650,000 distinct CDR3 sequences detected, about 7.1% appear once; the ten largest clones hold 1.6%. Study findings and constraints: Without tracking the same donors, conclusions rested on cross-sectional statistical analysis. Out-of-frame alpha sequences common to twins were enriched for low generation probability.

This sample also appeared in a second study, on yellow fever vaccine responses in identical twins.

This sequence was found in a woman aged 18-35 years in good health. Specimen: PBMCs. The V and J genes are TRBV12-5 and TRBJ2-1; D unclear. In DNA, the CDR3 is TGTGCTAGTGGCCGGAGAAACTACAATGAGCAGTTCTTC. It specifies CASGRRNYNEQFF.